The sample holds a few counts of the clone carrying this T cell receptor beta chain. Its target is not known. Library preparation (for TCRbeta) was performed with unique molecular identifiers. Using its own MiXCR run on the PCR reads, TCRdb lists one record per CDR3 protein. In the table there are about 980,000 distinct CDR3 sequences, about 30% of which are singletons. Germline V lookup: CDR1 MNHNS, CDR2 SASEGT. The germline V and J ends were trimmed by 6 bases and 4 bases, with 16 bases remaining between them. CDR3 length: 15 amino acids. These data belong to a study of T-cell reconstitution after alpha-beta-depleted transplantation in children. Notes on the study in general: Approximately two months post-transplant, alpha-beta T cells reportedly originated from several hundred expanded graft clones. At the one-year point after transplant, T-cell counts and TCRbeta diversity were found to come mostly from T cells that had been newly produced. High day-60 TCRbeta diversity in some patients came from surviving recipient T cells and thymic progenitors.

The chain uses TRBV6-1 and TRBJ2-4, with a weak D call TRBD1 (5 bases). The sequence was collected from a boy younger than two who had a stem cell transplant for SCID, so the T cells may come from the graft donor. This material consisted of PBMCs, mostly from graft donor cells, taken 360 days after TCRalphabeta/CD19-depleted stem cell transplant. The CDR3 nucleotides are TGTGCCAGCAGGCCCGACAGCGAACTTAAAAACATTCAGTACTTC. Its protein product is CASRPDSELKNIQYF.